Each of the 16 T cell receptor beta chains below was sequenced from the same sample in a study of PD-1 blockade in classical Hodgkin lymphoma. Relapse was seen in all patients after autologous stem cell transplantation, and brentuximab vedotin exposure was variable. Method: immunoSEQ multiplex PCR; TCRdb's copy keeps in-frame clones and lacks some. The sample holds some 96,000 clones, roughly 88% seen once. The starting material was peripheral blood mononuclear cells (PBMCs), obtained at baseline. The receptors shown here come from a human donor with classical Hodgkin lymphoma.

The chain links TRBV14 to TRBJ2-1; the D is unclear. Trimming stripped 6 bases from V and 7 bases from J, with 13 bases between. Germline lookup yields CDR1 SGHDN and CDR2 FVKESK. CDR3 length: 13 residues. The CDR3 is CASRPGPYNEQFF. DNA for the CDR3: TGTGCCAGCAGGCCCGGGCCTTATAATGAGCAGTTCTTC.

This chain connects TRBV27 to TRBJ1-4; 10 nucleotides align to TRBD1. The CDR3 sequence is 15 residues long. Germline assignment: CDR1 MNHEY and CDR2 SMNVEV (reference sequence). After removal of 5 bases from V and 8 bases from J, the junction contained 8 bases not matched to a gene. In DNA form, the CDR3 reads TGTGCCAGCAGTCTGGGACAGGGGTCCCCGGAAAAACTGTTTTTT. It translates to CASSLGQGSPEKLFF.

V and J are TRBV5-6 and TRBJ2-5, with no clear D. CDR3 length equals 12 residues. V lost 7 bases and J lost 5, with 12 bases in between. The germline CDR1 and CDR2 sequences are SGHDT and YYEEEE. CDR3 coding DNA: TGTGCCAGCGGGCCGGTCCCGGAGACCCAGTACTTC. Its translation: CASGPVPETQYF.

The chain uses TRBV11-2 and TRBJ2-1; 10 nucleotides agree with TRBD2. Germline V gene lookup returns CDR1 SGHAT and CDR2 FQNNGV. V shed 1 base and J 7 bases; nucleotides not matched to a gene: 4. The CDR3 loop spans 15 amino acids. In nucleotides, the CDR3 is TGTGCCAGCAGCTTAGGGACTAGCGGACGGAATGAGCAGTTCTTC. Its protein product is CASSLGTSGRNEQFF.

The chain carries TRBV11-2 and TRBJ2-3; 12 nucleotides line up with TRBD2. CDR3 length: 19 amino acids. Trimming removed 0 bases from V and 3 bases from J; junction bases left unmatched: 10. Germline V CDR1 and CDR2: SGHAT, FQNNGV. The CDR3 spells CASSLDRLAGGVRTDTQYF. The CDR3 nucleotides are TGTGCCAGCAGCTTAGATCGCCTAGCGGGAGGGGTTAGAACAGATACGCAGTATTTT. The full variable domain, in which reference TRBV11-2 and TRBJ2-3 provide the parts outside the CDR3, is EAGVAQSPRYKIIEKRQSVAFWCNPISGHATLYWYQQILGQGPKLLIQFQNNGVVDDSQLPKDRFSAERLKGVDSTLKIQPAKLEDSAVYLCASSLDRLAGGVRTDTQYFGPGTRLTVL.

The rearrangement links TRBV19 to TRBJ1-2; D unclear. Germline-derived CDR1 and CDR2 are LNHDA and SQIVND (reference sequence). CDR3 length equals 15 residues. V lost 5 bases, J lost 3 bases, and 16 bases lay in between. DNA for the CDR3: TGTGCCAGTAGTCCCCGTGGTCACGGGGACTATGGCTACACCTTC. It yields the protein CASSPRGHGDYGYTF.

This clone has a handful of counts. This sequence joins TRBV5-1 and TRBJ2-1; TRBD2 aligns across 13 bases. The CDR3 covers 16 residues. Germline CDR1 reads SGHRS; CDR2 reads YFSETQ. Trimming at V came to 5 bases and at J to 6 bases, leaving 8 bases not matched to a gene. This chain's CDR3 is CASSRQLAGGANEQFF. In nucleotides, the CDR3 is TGCGCCAGCAGTCGCCAACTAGCGGGAGGGGCCAATGAGCAGTTCTTC.

This clone occurred once. The chain combines TRBV19 with TRBJ2-2, with D possibly being TRBD1 or TRBD2 (5 bases each). The CDR3 totals 13 residues. Per the germline V gene, CDR1 is LNHDA and CDR2 is SQIVND (reference sequence). V lost 3 bases to trimming and J lost 6 bases, with 8 bases between them. CDR3 DNA: TGTGCCAGTAGTATGGGGGTGGCCGGGGAGCTGTTTTTT. As protein: CASSMGVAGELFF.

The chain is built from TRBV9 and TRBJ2-3; 16 nucleotides line up with TRBD2. The V gene's germline CDR1 is SGDLS and CDR2 YYNGEE. The CDR3 has 16 residues. The ends lost 4 bases at V and 4 bases at J; junction bases unmatched: 3. The DNA for the CDR3 is TGTGCCAGCAGCTCGGGACTAGCGGGAGGGGCAGATACGCAGTATTTT. Protein: CASSSGLAGGADTQYF.

This chain's CDR3 is CASSQKQISGNTIYF. CDR3 DNA sequence: TGTGCCAGCAGCCAAAAACAGATCTCTGGAAACACCATATATTTT. This chain connects TRBV14 to TRBJ1-3; no clear D gene. The CDR3 covers 15 residues. Germline V gives CDR1 SGHDN, CDR2 FVKESK. Trimming cost V 2 bases and J 0 bases, with 8 bases left between them. Based on the CDR3 plus reference TRBV14 and TRBJ1-3, the full variable domain is EAGVTQFPSHSVIEKGQTVTLRCDPISGHDNLYWYRRVMGKEIKFLLHFVKESKQDESGMPNNRFLAERTGGTYSTLKVQPAELEDSGVYFCASSQKQISGNTIYFGEGSWLTVV.

V and J are TRBV5-8 and TRBJ2-1; 14 positions match TRBD2. Germline trimming cut 9 bases from V and 9 bases from J; bases unmatched to any gene: 11. The CDR3 covers 15 residues. The V gene's germline CDR1 is SGHTS and CDR2 YDEGEE. The CDR3 protein is CATRLAGGPLGEQFF. The CDR3 nucleotides read TGTGCCACCCGACTAGCGGGAGGGCCGTTGGGTGAGCAGTTCTTC.

The J gene is TRBJ2-7, the V gene TRBV11-2, with D unclear. Germline-derived CDR1 and CDR2 are SGHAT and FQNNGV. This CDR3 is 14 amino acids long. The ends were cut back, 1 base at V and 3 bases at J, with 10 bases in the middle. DNA for the CDR3: TGTGCCAGCAGCTTAGCGCTAGTCTACTACGAGCAGTACTTC. It is translated as CASSLALVYYEQYF.

The V gene is TRBV28, the J gene TRBJ2-5; D may be TRBD2 (6 bases). Per the germline V gene, CDR1 is MDHEN and CDR2 is SYDVKM. The CDR3 totals 15 residues. Trimming stripped 2 bases from V and 2 bases from J, with 12 bases between. The CDR3, as DNA: TGTGCCAGCAGTTTAAGGGGACTCCCTCAAGAGACCCAGTACTTC. It is translated as CASSLRGLPQETQYF.

The chain employs TRBV4-2 and TRBJ2-7, with D possibly matching TRBD2 (5 bases). Germline V lookup: CDR1 LGHNA, CDR2 YNFKEQ. The CDR3 sequence is 13 residues long. The V end lost 0 bases, the J end lost 3 bases, and 6 bases lay between the germline ends. CDR3 bases: TGTGCCAGCAGCCAAGACGGGAACTACGAGCAGTACTTC. Residues: CASSQDGNYEQYF.

V and J are TRBV19 and TRBJ2-3, with 7 bases that match TRBD2. The CDR3 covers 15 residues. J was trimmed by 0 bases and V by 7 bases; bases with no gene match: 7. The germline gives CDR1 LNHDA, CDR2 SQIVND (reference sequence). The CDR3 loop reads CASTLIAGSTDTQYF. The CDR3 nucleotides are TGTGCCAGTACCCTAATAGCGGGCAGCACAGATACGCAGTATTTT.

The J gene is TRBJ1-1, the V gene TRBV5-1; unclear D gene. Trimming removed 4 bases from V and 0 bases from J, with 10 bases in between. This CDR3 has 14 residues. From germline, CDR1 is SGHRS and CDR2 YFSETQ. The chain's CDR3 is CASSREELNTEAFF. CDR3 DNA sequence: TGCGCCAGCAGCAGGGAGGAGTTGAACACTGAAGCTTTCTTT.